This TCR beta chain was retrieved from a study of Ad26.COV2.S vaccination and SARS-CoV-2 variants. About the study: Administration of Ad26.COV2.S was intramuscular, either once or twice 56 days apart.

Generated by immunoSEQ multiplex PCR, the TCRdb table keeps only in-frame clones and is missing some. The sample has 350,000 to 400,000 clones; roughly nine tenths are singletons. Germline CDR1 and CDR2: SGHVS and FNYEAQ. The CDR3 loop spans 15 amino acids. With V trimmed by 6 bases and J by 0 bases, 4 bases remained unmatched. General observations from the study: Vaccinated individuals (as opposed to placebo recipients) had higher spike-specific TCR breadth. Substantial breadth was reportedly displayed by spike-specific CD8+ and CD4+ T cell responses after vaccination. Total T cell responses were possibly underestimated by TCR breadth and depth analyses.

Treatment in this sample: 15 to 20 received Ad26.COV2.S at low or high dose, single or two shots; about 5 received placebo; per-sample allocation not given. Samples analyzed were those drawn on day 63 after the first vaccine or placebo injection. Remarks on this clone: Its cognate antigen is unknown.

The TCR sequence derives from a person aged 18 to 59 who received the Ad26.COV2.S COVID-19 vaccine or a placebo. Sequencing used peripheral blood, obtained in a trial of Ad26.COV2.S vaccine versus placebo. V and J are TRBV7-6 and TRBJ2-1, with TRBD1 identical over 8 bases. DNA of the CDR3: TGTGCCAGCAGTCGGACAGGGAGCTCCTACAATGAGCAGTTCTTC. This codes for CASSRTGSSYNEQFF.